This entry describes one T cell receptor (beta chain). Its antigen remains unidentified. Nothing much larger sits one base from this clone, and base qualities are not available. The data originate from a study of siplizumab effects on memory and regulatory T cells (dated by TCRdb to between 2019 and 2020). Context from the whole study: The study looked at the effect of siplizumab, an anti-CD2 antibody, on alloreactive T-cell subsets in allogeneic mixed lymphocyte reactions made from human PBMCs. The paper's findings and limits, for the study overall: Sequences below about 10^-5 frequency were poorly captured, so only a minor fraction of alloreactive clones could be mapped to unstimulated subsets. The suppressive function of proliferating Tregs from siplizumab cultures was not functionally confirmed. About 80-96% of proliferating CD4+ or CD8+ clones could not be given a naive or memory phenotype. Unstimulated naive T cells appeared to be more diverse than memory T cells, and naive cells seemed to make a substantial contribution to the alloresponse. Among mappable alloreactive CD4+ clones, the Treg-derived fraction averaged around 69% with siplizumab versus around 29% in control reactions. The cumulative frequency of alloreactive sequences that could be traced back to unstimulated CD4+ memory T cells was significantly reduced by siplizumab.

Sorted unstimulated T cells, along with proliferating T cells recovered from mixed lymphocyte reactions, underwent TCRbeta CDR3 sequencing. Fresh whole blood from some ten HLA-typed healthy donors was used as the source from which PBMCs were isolated. Library preparation was by the immunoSEQ multiplex PCR assay. Roughly 10^5 TCR templates per sample were assayed on the deep sequencing platform. Genomic DNA extracted from sorted T cells was used for TCRbeta CDR3 sequencing. On the study's bioinformatics: The R programming language was used for clonal analysis of the TCRbeta CDR3 data. Alloreactive CD4+ and CD8+ clones were defined by comparing unstimulated samples with post-reaction CFSE-low samples. Regulatory or non-regulatory origin was assigned to alloreactive CD4+ clones by matching of sequences to sorted unstimulated Treg and non-Treg repertoires. TCRdb's version of the immuneACCESS table is confined to in-frame rearrangements and falls short of the full clone set. An unresolved V gene accounts for under half of the shortfall where checked; the remainder is of unknown origin. V, J and clone size were drawn from that table, and D and trimming were deduced from the DNA. The sample contains about 100,000 clones, around 92% of them found a single time. 2.6% of the sample lies in the top ten.

Sequencing used CD4+ T cells sorted from blood. The clonotype comes from a human donor in good health. Some clones in this sample may be carry-over from other donors' samples.

The CDR3 amino acid sequence is: CASSLARSTGELFF. The DNA sequence follows: TGTGCCAGCAGCTTAGCTAGGTCCACCGGGGAGCTGTTTTTT. This receptor chain uses TRBV11-3 and TRBJ2-2, with no reliable assignment of the D segment. Trimming takes 1 base from V and 4 bases from J, and the germline ends sit 7 bases apart. The germline V gene yields SGHNT for CDR1 and YENEEA for CDR2. Taken from cysteine to phenylalanine, the CDR3 has 14 residues. The DNA shown is the 42-base CDR3, in frame from base 1.